This T cell receptor (beta chain) was identified during a study of blood T cell repertoires in COVID-19. TCRdb's table, derived via immunoSEQ multiplex PCR, lists solely in-frame clones and lacks some. Counted here are roughly 280,000 clones, about 85% occurring once; the ten biggest clones make up around 2.9%. The clonotype originates from a woman between 50 and 59 years old who had recovered from COVID-19. Sequencing was carried out using PBMCs or T cells enriched from blood (not recorded which).

The DNA of the CDR3 is TGTGCCAGCAGTGTGACAGGGGGGTACGAGCAGTACTTC. Amino acid sequence: CASSVTGGYEQYF. The chain combines TRBV3-1 (or the pseudogene TRBV3-2) with TRBJ2-7; 9 positions match TRBD1. V trimming: 6 bases; J trimming: 4 bases; junction bases outside the gene matches: 4. CDR1 and CDR2 (germline): LGHDT, YNNKEL (reference sequence). This CDR3 comprises 13 residues.